This passage covers 23 T cell receptor beta chains from one sample sequenced in a study of neoadjuvant nivolumab and ipilimumab in lung cancer. Profiling relied on immunoSEQ multiplex PCR, and the TCRdb table lists in-frame clones only, not all of them. This table has about 38,000 clones, 89% appearing once. This specimen was peripheral blood, taken before neoadjuvant nivolumab, alone or with ipilimumab. These receptors all stem from an adult with non-small cell lung cancer.

The DNA of the CDR3 is TGTGCCAGCAGCTATACACACCCGGGCATCTCCTACGAGCAGTACTTC. This sequence encodes CASSYTHPGISYEQYF. This sequence joins TRBV7-2 and TRBJ2-7; D ambiguous. This CDR3 has 16 amino acids. Between the trimmed V and J ends, which lost 4 bases and 0 bases, there was a span of 16 bases. Germline CDR1 and CDR2: SGHTA and FQGNSA.

This clone has more than one count but fewer than ten. V is TRBV4-3 and J is TRBJ2-6, with unresolved D. Per germline, CDR1 LGHNA and CDR2 YSLEER. V was pared by 0 bases and J by 0 bases, with 6 bases between. The CDR3 extends over 16 amino acids. The CDR3 DNA is TGCGCCAGCAGCCAAGATGGCAGCTCTGGGGCCAACGTCCTGACTTTC. Residues: CASSQDGSSGANVLTF.

V and J are TRBV7-2 and TRBJ2-2; TRBD1 agrees at 7 bases. The CDR3 is 16 amino acids. CDR1 and CDR2 (germline): SGHTA, FQGNSA. The ends lost 5 bases at V and 4 bases at J; junction bases unmatched: 10. The CDR3 nucleotides are TGTGCCAGCAGCCCAGACGGCAGGGGGACCACCGGGGAGCTGTTTTTT. The encoded protein is CASSPDGRGTTGELFF.

This clone appeared once. The rearrangement links TRBV6-1 to TRBJ2-1, with TRBD1 matching 9 bases. The CDR3 runs to 15 residues. Per the germline V gene, CDR1 is MNHNS and CDR2 is SASEGT. The ends lost 8 bases at V and 7 bases at J; junction bases unmatched: 12. The CDR3 nucleotides read TGTGCCAGCTATCAGACAGGGGGATCTCGTAATGAGCAGTTCTTC. Its protein product is CASYQTGGSRNEQFF.

The chain employs TRBV10-1 and TRBJ2-3, with 7 bases aligning to TRBD2. V dropped 8 bases and J dropped 1; count of bases not matched to a gene: 3. This CDR3 is built from 13 residues. Looked up from germline, CDR1 is WNHNN and CDR2 is SYGVQD (reference sequence). CDR3 residues: CASGLAGTDTQYF. The CDR3 DNA reads as TGCGCCAGCGGGCTAGCGGGCACAGATACGCAGTATTTT.

This rearrangement joins TRBV5-1 to TRBJ1-1; tentatively, D is TRBD1 (5 bases). The V end was cut by 7 bases, the J end by 2 bases, with 12 bases between. There are 13 residues in the CDR3. CDR1 is SGHRS and CDR2 is YFSETQ in the germline V gene. The CDR3 nucleotides read TGCGCCAGCTTCAGGGAGAGTAACACTGAAGCTTTCTTT. Translation gives CASFRESNTEAFF.

The gene calls are TRBV4-2 and TRBJ2-7; 10 positions match TRBD2. The CDR3 covers 15 residues. The germline CDR1 and CDR2 sequences are LGHNA and YNFKEQ. V lost 4 bases and J lost 1; bases outside the gene matches: 4. CDR3 amino acids: CASSPLAGGSYEQYF. CDR3 in DNA: TGTGCCAGCAGCCCATTAGCGGGAGGTTCCTACGAGCAGTACTTC.

The V call is TRBV7-2, the J call TRBJ2-1, with D possibly being TRBD2 (5 bases). Germline V gene data show CDR1 as SGHTA and CDR2 as FQGNSA. Deletions cut 6 bases from V and 5 bases from J, with 14 bases between. The CDR3 extends over 14 amino acids. This chain's CDR3 is CASSQVGLNNEQFF. In DNA, the CDR3 is TGTGCCAGCAGTCAAGTCGGACTTAACAATGAGCAGTTCTTC.

This chain uses TRBV9 with TRBJ1-2; tentative D call: TRBD1 (5 bases). The germline V gene encodes CDR1 SGDLS and CDR2 YYNGEE. The CDR3 is 13 residues long. V lost 2 bases, J lost 6 bases, and 11 bases lay in between. CDR3 nucleotide sequence: TGTGCCAGCAGCGTTGGGGGAAGGGATGGCTACACCTTC. This translates into CASSVGGRDGYTF.

The genes are TRBV5-1 and TRBJ2-1, with 8 bases identical to TRBD1. CDR1 is SGHRS, CDR2 YFSETQ, per germline. Losses at the gene ends were 3 bases for V and 2 bases for J; bases not matched to a gene: 4. CDR3 length: 15 residues. DNA for the CDR3: TGCGCCAGCAGCTCGGGACAGGACACCTACAATGAGCAGTTCTTC. As protein: CASSSGQDTYNEQFF.

This chain links TRBV7-6 with TRBJ2-7, with 8 bases that match TRBD1. There are 15 residues in the CDR3. Germline CDR1 SGHVS, CDR2 FNYEAQ. The V gene end was trimmed by 5 bases and the J gene end by 3 bases; junction bases not matched to a gene: 9. The CDR3 bases are TGTGCCAGCAGCCAGACGACAGGGGAGTTCTACGAGCAGTACTTC. Encoded protein: CASSQTTGEFYEQYF.

The chain links TRBV5-6 to TRBJ2-7; D is possibly TRBD1 (6 bases). Germline CDR1 and CDR2: SGHDT and YYEEEE. The V gene lost 4 bases and the J gene lost 3 bases, with 20 bases spanning the gap. The CDR3 contains 16 residues. The CDR3 is CASSPVKLDSNYEQYF. For the CDR3, the DNA is TGTGCCAGCAGCCCGGTTAAGTTGGACAGTAACTACGAGCAGTACTTC. Together with reference TRBV5-6 and TRBJ2-7, the CDR3 gives the full variable domain: DAGVTQSPTHLIKTRGQQVTLRCSPKSGHDTVSWYQQALGQGPQFIFQYYEEEERQRGNFPDRFSGHQFPNYSSELNVNALLLGDSALYLCASSPVKLDSNYEQYFGPGTRLTVT.

This chain joins TRBV7-2 and TRBJ1-2, with 9 bases aligning to TRBD1. This CDR3 is built from 15 residues. Trimming at V came to 5 bases and at J to 2 bases, leaving 6 bases not matched to a gene. Germline V gene lookup returns CDR1 SGHTA and CDR2 FQGNSA. For the CDR3, the DNA is TGTGCCAGCAGCCCGAAGACAGGGGGAAACTATGGCTACACCTTC. Amino acid sequence: CASSPKTGGNYGYTF.

The V gene is TRBV6-1, the J gene TRBJ2-1; D not certain. The CDR3 is made up of 14 amino acids. V was trimmed by 5 bases and J by 6 bases, leaving 14 bases between them. Germline V lookup: CDR1 MNHNS, CDR2 SASEGT. CDR3 loop: CASSPSRLGNEQFF. CDR3 coding DNA: TGTGCCAGCAGTCCCTCCCGGCTTGGCAATGAGCAGTTCTTC.

The CDR3 DNA reads TGTGCCAGCAGCTTCCACAGTAATGAAAAACTGTTTTTT. This translates into CASSFHSNEKLFF. V and J are TRBV5-4 and TRBJ1-4; no clear D gene. The CDR3 length is 13 residues. The V gene lost 2 bases and the J gene lost 4 bases, with 6 bases spanning the gap. CDR1 is SGHNT and CDR2 is YYREEE in the germline V gene (reference sequence).

This sequence joins TRBV10-3 and TRBJ1-5; D is possibly TRBD1 (5 bases). The CDR3 is 13 residues long. Trimming pared 4 bases from V and 2 bases from J, leaving 6 bases between. Germline values: CDR1 ENHRY, CDR2 SYGVKD. In DNA, the CDR3 is TGTGCCATCAGTGGGGGGGGCAATCAGCCCCAGCATTTT. Protein sequence: CAISGGGNQPQHF.

The chain employs TRBV7-2 and TRBJ2-7; the match to TRBD1 covers 11 bases. Per the germline V gene, CDR1 is SGHTA and CDR2 is FQGNSA. The CDR3 is made up of 15 amino acids. V shed 8 bases, J shed 7 bases, and the junction held 13 bases outside the gene matches. This CDR3 reads CASSIQGQGVGEQYF. CDR3 in DNA: TGTGCCAGCTCTATCCAGGGACAGGGGGTGGGAGAGCAGTACTTC.

The V call is TRBV4-2, the J call TRBJ2-7; TRBD1 matches at 9 bases. The CDR3 has 16 residues. Germline lookup yields CDR1 LGHNA and CDR2 YNFKEQ. The V and J ends lost 1 base and 2 bases, in that order; junction bases with no gene match: 6. The CDR3 reads CASSQAMWDRAYEQYF. CDR3 nucleotides: TGTGCCAGCAGCCAAGCTATGTGGGACAGGGCCTACGAGCAGTACTTC.

The rearrangement joins TRBV28 to TRBJ1-5; D is ambiguous. CDR1 MDHEN and CDR2 SYDVKM come from the germline V gene. With 3 bases removed from V and 3 bases from J, the gap between germline ends came to 6 bases. This CDR3 spans 13 amino acids. This CDR3 reads CASSFSNNQPQHF. The CDR3 DNA sequence: TGTGCCAGCAGTTTTTCGAACAATCAGCCCCAGCATTTT.

This sequence joins TRBV6-5 and TRBJ1-1, with 11 bases fitting TRBD1. The germline gives CDR1 MNHEY, CDR2 SVGAGI. Trimming cost V 6 bases and J 4 bases; bases outside gene matches: 4. This CDR3 spans 14 amino acids. The chain's CDR3 is CASRYGTGGTEAFF. Here the CDR3 DNA reads TGTGCCAGCAGATACGGGACAGGGGGCACTGAAGCTTTCTTT.

This chain links TRBV28 with TRBJ1-5; unclear D gene. Trimming took off 5 bases at V and 4 bases at J, with 6 bases between the two ends. This CDR3 contains 12 residues. Germline values: CDR1 MDHEN, CDR2 SYDVKM. For the CDR3, the DNA is TGTGCCAGCAGTCAAGCGAATCAGCCCCAGCATTTT. Its translation is CASSQANQPQHF.

In DNA, the CDR3 is TGTGCCAGCAGCTTAACGGGGTCCCTGGACCCCTATGGCTACACCTTC. Protein sequence: CASSLTGSLDPYGYTF. The chain couples TRBV7-3 to TRBJ1-2; D not certain. Germline values: CDR1 SGHTA, CDR2 FQGTGA. Trimming pared 0 bases from V and 4 bases from J, leaving 15 bases between. CDR3 length: 16 amino acids. The full variable domain, rest sourced from reference TRBV7-3 and TRBJ1-2, is GAGVSQTPSNKVTEKGKYVELRCDPISGHTALYWYRQSLGQGPEFLIYFQGTGAADDSGLPNDRFFAVRPEGSVSTLKIQRTERGDSAVYLCASSLTGSLDPYGYTFGSGTRLTVV.

The chain uses TRBV29-1 and TRBJ2-2; TRBD2 agrees at 9 bases. The V gene's germline CDR1 is SQVTM and CDR2 ANQGSEA. The CDR3 consists of 14 residues. With 4 bases clipped from V and 9 bases from J, the junction kept 9 bases outside the gene matches. CDR3 region: CSVVPSGRPRELFF. The CDR3 region has the DNA TGCAGCGTTGTTCCCAGCGGGAGGCCCCGGGAGCTGTTTTTT.